Listed here is a single TCR beta chain. What it recognizes is unknown. Some clones are missing from TCRdb's copy, which holds only in-frame ones; the method was immunoSEQ multiplex PCR. The sample lists approximately 50,000 clones, roughly 92% seen once, with around 18% in the top ten. With autoimmune disease history or systemic immunosuppression, patients were excluded. The data are from a study of OX40 agonist ivuxolimab in advanced cancers. Study-wide background: A mean age of 60 years, range roughly 20 to 80, was recorded, and approximately 85% were male.

Study-level points and caveats: On average, CD8+ T cells had more expanded clones than CD4+. Still undetermined is the antigen specificity of the expanded peripheral T cells.

The CDR3 is 16 amino acids. V shed 5 bases, J shed 2 bases, and the junction held 6 bases outside the gene matches. The germline V gene encodes CDR1 SEHNR and CDR2 FQNEAQ (reference sequence). The source of this sequence is an adult with an advanced solid tumor such as melanoma, head and neck, liver or kidney cancer. This specimen was CD4+ or CD8+ T cells sorted from blood, taken in a trial of the OX40 agonist ivuxolimab. V gene TRBV7-9 combines with J gene TRBJ2-1, with 10 bases that match TRBD2. The CDR3 loop reads CASSAQREGPYNEQFF. The CDR3 DNA is TGTGCCAGCAGCGCTCAGCGGGAGGGCCCCTACAATGAGCAGTTCTTC.